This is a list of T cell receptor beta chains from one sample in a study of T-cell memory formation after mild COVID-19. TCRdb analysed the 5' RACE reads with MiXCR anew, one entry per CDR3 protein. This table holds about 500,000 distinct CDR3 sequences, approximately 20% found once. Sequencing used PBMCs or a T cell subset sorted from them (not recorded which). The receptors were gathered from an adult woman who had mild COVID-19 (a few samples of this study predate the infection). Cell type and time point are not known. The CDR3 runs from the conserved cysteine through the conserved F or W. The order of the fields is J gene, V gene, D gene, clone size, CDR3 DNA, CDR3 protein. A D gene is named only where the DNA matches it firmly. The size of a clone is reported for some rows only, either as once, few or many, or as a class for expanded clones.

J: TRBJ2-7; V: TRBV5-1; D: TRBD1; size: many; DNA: TGCGCCAGCAGCCCCCGGGACAGCCTTTACGAGCAGTACTTC; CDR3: CASSPRDSLYEQYF
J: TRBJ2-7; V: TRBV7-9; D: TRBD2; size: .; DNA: TGTGCCAGCAGCTCGACCCCGGGGGGGCAGAAGCAGTACTTC; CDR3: CASSSTPGGQKQYF
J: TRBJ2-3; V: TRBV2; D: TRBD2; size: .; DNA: TGTGCCAGCAGTGACTGGAGCGGGGGAGCACAGAGTACGCAGTATTTT; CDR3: CASSDWSGGAQSTQYF
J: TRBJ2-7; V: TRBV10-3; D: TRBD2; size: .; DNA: TGTGCCATCAGTGAGTCTGAGGCTAGCGGGATCTCGGAGCAGTACTTC; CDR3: CAISESEASGISEQYF
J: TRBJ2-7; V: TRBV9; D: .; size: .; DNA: TGTGCCAGCAGCGTTATCGGAGCGGGCGAGCAGTACTTC; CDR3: CASSVIGAGEQYF
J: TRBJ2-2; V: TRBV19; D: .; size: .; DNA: TGTGCCAGTAGTTGGGTGGACCCCGGGGAGCTGTTTTTT; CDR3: CASSWVDPGELFF
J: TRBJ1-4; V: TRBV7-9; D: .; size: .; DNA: TGTGCCAGCAGCAAGGGGCAGGGGAATGAAAAACTGTTTTTT; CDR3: CASSKGQGNEKLFF
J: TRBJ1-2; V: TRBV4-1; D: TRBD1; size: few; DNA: TGCGCCAGCAGCCAGGGACCCGGGACAGGGGATTTTGGTGGCTACACCTTC; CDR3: CASSQGPGTGDFGGYTF
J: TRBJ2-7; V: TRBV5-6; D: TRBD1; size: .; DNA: TGTGCCAGCAGTACCGGGACAGGGAAGGTAGAGTACTTC; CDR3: CASSTGTGKVEYF
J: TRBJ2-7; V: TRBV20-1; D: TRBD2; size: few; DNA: TGCAGTGCCCGAGGGATGGCTAGCGGGAGGGTCGAGCAGTACTTC; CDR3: CSARGMASGRVEQYF
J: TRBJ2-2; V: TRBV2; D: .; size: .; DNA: TGTGCCAGCTGGGGGGTCGGGGAGCTGTTTTTT; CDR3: CASWGVGELFF
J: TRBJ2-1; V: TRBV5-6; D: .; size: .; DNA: TGTGCCAGCAGCTTGCCGGGGGCCCTCGATGAGCAGTTCTTC; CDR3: CASSLPGALDEQFF
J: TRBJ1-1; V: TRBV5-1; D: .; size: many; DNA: TGCGCCAGCAGCTTGGCCGATTGGAACACTGAAGCTTTCTTT; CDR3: CASSLADWNTEAFF
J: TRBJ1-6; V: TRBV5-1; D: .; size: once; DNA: TGCGCCAGCAGCTTGGGAGGAGGGAAGGAGTCACCCCTCCACTTT; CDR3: CASSLGGGKESPLHF
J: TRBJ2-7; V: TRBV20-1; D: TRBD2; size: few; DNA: TGCAGTGCGCTAAGGCCCCGTGGGACTAGCGGGAGTAGCGAGCAGTACTTC; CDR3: CSALRPRGTSGSSEQYF
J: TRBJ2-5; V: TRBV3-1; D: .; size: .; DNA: TGTGCCAGCAGCCCTCGGACCCAACAAGAGACCCAGTACTTC; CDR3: CASSPRTQQETQYF
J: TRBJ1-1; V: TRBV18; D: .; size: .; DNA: TGTGCCAGCTCACCATCGAGGGGCCCGAACACTGAAGCTTTCTTT; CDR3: CASSPSRGPNTEAFF
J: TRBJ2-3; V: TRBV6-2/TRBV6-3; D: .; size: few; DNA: TGTGCCAGCAACTACGGGGGAGGACCAGATACGCAGTATTTT; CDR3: CASNYGGGPDTQYF
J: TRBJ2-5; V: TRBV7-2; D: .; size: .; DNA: TGTGCCAGCAGCTTAGTTGCAGGGTTGGGGGAGACCCAGTACTTC; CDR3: CASSLVAGLGETQYF
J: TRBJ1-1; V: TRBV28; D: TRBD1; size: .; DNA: TGTGCCAGCAGTTTCCCGCCGACAGGGCCTGAAGCTTTCTTT; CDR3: CASSFPPTGPEAFF
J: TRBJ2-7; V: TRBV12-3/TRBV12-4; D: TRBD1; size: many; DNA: TGTGCCAGCAGACTCAGGGGGAGCTACGAGCAGTACTTC; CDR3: CASRLRGSYEQYF
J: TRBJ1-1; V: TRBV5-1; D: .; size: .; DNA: TGCGCCAGCAGCTTGTCGGGGGTCGCTGAAGCTTTCTTT; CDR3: CASSLSGVAEAFF
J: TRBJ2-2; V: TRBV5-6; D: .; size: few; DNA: TGTGCCAGCAGCTTGGACCCGGGACACGGGGAGCTGTTTTTT; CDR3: CASSLDPGHGELFF
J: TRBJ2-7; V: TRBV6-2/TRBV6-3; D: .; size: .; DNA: TGTGCCAGCAGTTACGGAGGGTACCGGATGTTTTACGAGCAGTACTTC; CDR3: CASSYGGYRMFYEQYF
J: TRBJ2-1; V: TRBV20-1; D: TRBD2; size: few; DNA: TGCAGTGCTCAGACCGGGACTAGCGAATCCGGGGAGCAGTTCTTC; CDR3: CSAQTGTSESGEQFF
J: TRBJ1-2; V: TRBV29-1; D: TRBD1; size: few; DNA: TGCAGCGCCCGGACAGGGGATAACTATGGCTACACCTTC; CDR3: CSARTGDNYGYTF
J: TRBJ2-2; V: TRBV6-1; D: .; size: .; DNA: TGTGCCAGCAGTGAAGCGCCGGGGACCGGGGAGCTGTTTTTT; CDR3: CASSEAPGTGELFF
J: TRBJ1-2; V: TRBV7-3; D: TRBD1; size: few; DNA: TGTGCCAGCAGCTTAGCGAAGAGGGACAGGGGGCGCGTAAACTATGGCTACACCTTC; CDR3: CASSLAKRDRGRVNYGYTF
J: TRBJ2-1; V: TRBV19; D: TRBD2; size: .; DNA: TGTGCCAGTAGTATTACAGCGGGAGGGCTGACGGGCGATGAGCAGTTCTTC; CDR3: CASSITAGGLTGDEQFF
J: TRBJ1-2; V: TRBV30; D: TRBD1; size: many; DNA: TGTGCCTGTAGGACAGGGTCCTATGGCTACACCTTC; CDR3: CACRTGSYGYTF
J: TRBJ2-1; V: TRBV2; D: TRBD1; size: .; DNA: TGTGCCAGCAGTGAAGGACAGGGGGCCTACAATGAGCAGTTCTTC; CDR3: CASSEGQGAYNEQFF
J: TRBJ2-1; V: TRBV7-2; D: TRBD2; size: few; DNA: TGTGCCAGCAGCTCATGGCGACTAGCGGGGGGCAATGAGCAGTTCTTC; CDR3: CASSSWRLAGGNEQFF
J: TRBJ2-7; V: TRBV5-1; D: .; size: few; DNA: TGCGCCAGCAGCTGGGCAGGAACCTACGAGCAGTACTTC; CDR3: CASSWAGTYEQYF
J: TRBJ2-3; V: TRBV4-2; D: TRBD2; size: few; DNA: TGTGCCAGCAGCCAAGATCCAGCGGGAGGGCCGGATACGCAGTATTTT; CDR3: CASSQDPAGGPDTQYF
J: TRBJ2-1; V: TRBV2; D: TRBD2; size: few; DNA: TGTGCCAGCAGTGAAGATGGCGGGGGGTATCCCAATGAGCAGTTCTTC; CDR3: CASSEDGGGYPNEQFF
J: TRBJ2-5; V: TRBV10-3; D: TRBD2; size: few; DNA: TGTGCCATCAGTGAGTCGGCGGGAGTGGTAGGATACGAAGAGACCCAGTACTTC; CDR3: CAISESAGVVGYEETQYF
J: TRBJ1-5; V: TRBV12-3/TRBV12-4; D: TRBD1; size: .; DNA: TGTGCCAGCAGGAGCGGACAGGGAGGTCAGCCCCAGCATTTT; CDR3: CASRSGQGGQPQHF
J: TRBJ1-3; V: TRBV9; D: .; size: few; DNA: TGTGCCAGTTCCCCGGAGGTCGGAAACACCATATATTTT; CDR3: CASSPEVGNTIYF
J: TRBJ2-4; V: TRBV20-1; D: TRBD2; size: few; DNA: TGCAGTGCTAGAAAGACTAGCGGGAGGAACATTCAGTACTTC; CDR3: CSARKTSGRNIQYF
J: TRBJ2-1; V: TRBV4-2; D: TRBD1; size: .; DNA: TGTGCCAGCAGCCAAGCGGGACAGAATGAGCAGTTCTTC; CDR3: CASSQAGQNEQFF
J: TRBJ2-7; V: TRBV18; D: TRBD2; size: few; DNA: TGTGCCAGCTCCGGGACTAGCGGGATGGAGCAGTACTTC; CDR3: CASSGTSGMEQYF
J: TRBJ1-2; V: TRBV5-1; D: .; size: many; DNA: TGCGCCAGCAGCTTGGAGGGGGGCCGTGGCTACACCTTC; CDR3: CASSLEGGRGYTF
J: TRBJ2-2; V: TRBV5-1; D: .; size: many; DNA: TGCGCCAGCAGCGCAGGGAACACCGGGGAGCTGTTTTTT; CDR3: CASSAGNTGELFF
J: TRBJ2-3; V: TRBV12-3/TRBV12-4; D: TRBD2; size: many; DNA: TGTGCCAGCAGTTCCACTAGCGGATTCACAGATACGCAGTATTTT; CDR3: CASSSTSGFTDTQYF
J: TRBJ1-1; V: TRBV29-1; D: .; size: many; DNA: TGCAGCGGTCGCAGGGACGCCACTGAAGCTTTCTTT; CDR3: CSGRRDATEAFF
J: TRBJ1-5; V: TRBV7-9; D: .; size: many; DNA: TGTGCCAGCAGCCCAGGGAGCGGGAATCAGCCCCAGCATTTT; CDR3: CASSPGSGNQPQHF
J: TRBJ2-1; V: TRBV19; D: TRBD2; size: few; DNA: TGTGCCAGTAGTACCCCCGGGACTATTTACAATGAGCAGTTCTTC; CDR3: CASSTPGTIYNEQFF
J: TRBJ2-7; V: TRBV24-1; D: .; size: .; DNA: TGTGCCACCAGTGATCCAGACAGCACCTACGAGCAGTACTTC; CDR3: CATSDPDSTYEQYF
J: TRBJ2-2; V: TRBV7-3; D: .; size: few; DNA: TGTGCCAGCAGCGCCACGTGGGGTAATCCGGGACACCCCACCGGGGAGCTGTTTTTT; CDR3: CASSATWGNPGHPTGELFF
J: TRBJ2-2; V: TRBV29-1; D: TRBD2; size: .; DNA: TGCAGCGTTGCTCTAGCGGGAGTAACCGGGGAGCTGTTTTTT; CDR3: CSVALAGVTGELFF
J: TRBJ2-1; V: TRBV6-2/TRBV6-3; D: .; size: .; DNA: TGTGCCAGCCGGGCGGGACCACAGCAGTTCTTC; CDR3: CASRAGPQQFF
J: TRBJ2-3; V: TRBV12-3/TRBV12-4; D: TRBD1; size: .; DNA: TGTGCCAGCAGTTTTGGGTCCACAGGGGCCGGTACGCAGTATTTT; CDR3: CASSFGSTGAGTQYF
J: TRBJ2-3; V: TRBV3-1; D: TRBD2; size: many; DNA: TGTGCCAGCAGGTTGACTAGCGGATCCACAGATACGCAGTATTTT; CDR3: CASRLTSGSTDTQYF
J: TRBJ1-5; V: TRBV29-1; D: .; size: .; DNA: TGCAGCGTTGCTGGGGGGAATGGCAATCAGCCCCAGCATTTT; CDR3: CSVAGGNGNQPQHF